Described below is a single T cell receptor (beta chain) sequence and its context. Per the authors' pipeline: Amplifying reference gene primers gave estimates of nucleated cell counts. Using immunoSEQ multiplex PCR, the repertoire was profiled, and TCRdb retains in-frame clones only, with some absent. D and trimming come from the DNA, and the V and J calls and clone size come from that table. In the table there are 150,000 to 200,000 clones, around 90% of which are singletons. This entry comes from a study of blood T cell repertoires in COVID-19. Study context: There were acute and convalescent COVID-19 samples, and they came from the United States, Italy and Spain. Sources were T cells, B-cell-depleted T cells, or PBMCs; the material itself was cDNA or gDNA.

The CDR3 loop spans 13 amino acids. V lost 4 bases to trimming and J lost 1 base, with 8 bases between them. CDR1 and CDR2 (germline): SGDLS, YYNGEE. The specimen sequenced was peripheral blood. This clonotype was obtained from a woman aged 50 to 60 with acute or convalescent COVID-19. The V call is TRBV9, the J call TRBJ1-1; the D is unclear. CDR3 amino acids: CASSPGWNTEAFF. Here the CDR3 DNA reads TGTGCCAGCAGCCCCGGTTGGAACACTGAAGCTTTCTTT.